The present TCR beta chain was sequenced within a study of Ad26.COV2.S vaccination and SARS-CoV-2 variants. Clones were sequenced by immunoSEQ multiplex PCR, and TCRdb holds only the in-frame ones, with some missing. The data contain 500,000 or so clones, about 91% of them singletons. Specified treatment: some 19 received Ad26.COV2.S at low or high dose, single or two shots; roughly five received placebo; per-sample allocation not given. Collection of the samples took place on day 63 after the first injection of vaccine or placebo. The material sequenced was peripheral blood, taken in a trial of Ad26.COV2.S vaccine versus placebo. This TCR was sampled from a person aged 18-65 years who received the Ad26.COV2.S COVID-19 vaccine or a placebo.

CDR3 in amino acids: CASSLNLQGSNQPQHF. DNA for the CDR3: TGTGCCAGCAGCTTAAACTTACAGGGTAGCAATCAGCCCCAGCATTTT. The chain employs TRBV7-8 and TRBJ1-5; tentatively, D is TRBD1 (6 bases). CDR1 is SGHVS and CDR2 is FQNEAQ in the germline V gene. Between the trimmed V and J ends, which lost 2 bases and 0 bases, there was a span of 11 bases. This CDR3 has 16 residues.